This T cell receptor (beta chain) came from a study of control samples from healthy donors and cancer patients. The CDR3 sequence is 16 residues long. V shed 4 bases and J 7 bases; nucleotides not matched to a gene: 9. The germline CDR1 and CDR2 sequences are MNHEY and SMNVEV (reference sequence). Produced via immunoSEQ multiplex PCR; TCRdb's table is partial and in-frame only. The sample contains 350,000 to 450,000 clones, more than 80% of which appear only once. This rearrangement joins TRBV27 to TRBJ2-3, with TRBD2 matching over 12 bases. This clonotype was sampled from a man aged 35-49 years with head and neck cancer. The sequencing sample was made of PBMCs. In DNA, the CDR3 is TGTGCCAGCAGTTCAGGACTAGCGGGAAGAAGGAATACGCAGTATTTT. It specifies CASSSGLAGRRNTQYF.